This T cell receptor (beta chain) was sequenced for a study of blood T cells in healthy people across ages. As regards this clonotype: The antigen remains undetermined.

With a J-beta primer mix and a sample-barcoded 5' primer, a second PCR ran roughly 6 to 11 cycles. MiXCR, applied by TCRdb to the 5' RACE reads, yields one record per CDR3 protein. The sample carries 730,000 or so distinct CDR3 sequences, approximately 40% recorded once. Study-wide results and limits: Both higher diversity and more naive CD4+ cells marked long-lived donors when set against aged donors. Unsorted PBMCs ruled out conclusive naive versus antigen-experienced comparison.

CDR1 and CDR2 (germline): DFQATT, SNEGSKA (reference sequence). Losses at the gene ends were 1 base for V and 4 bases for J; bases not matched to a gene: 4. CDR3 size: 14 residues. The chain employs TRBV20-1 and TRBJ2-7; 10 bases line up with TRBD2. This TCR was sampled from a man older than 75 in good health. Material: blood. CDR3 in amino acids: CSARAAAGGYEQYF. The CDR3 nucleotides are TGCAGTGCTAGAGCGGCAGCGGGAGGGTACGAGCAGTACTTC.